This TCR beta chain originates from a study of T cell changes during pregnancy in multiple sclerosis. The method was immunoSEQ multiplex PCR; TCRdb's version includes in-frame clones alone and lacks a portion of them. The top ten clones hold less than 7.5% of a sample with 90,000 to 150,000 clones, roughly 92% of them seen once. The origin of this receptor is a female donor with multiple sclerosis, enrolled in a pregnancy study. This specimen was peripheral blood, taken before pregnancy.

The CDR3 region is CASSLGVAGTEAFF. As DNA, the CDR3 is TGTGCCAGCAGCTTGGGAGTGGCGGGAACTGAAGCTTTCTTT. The chain employs TRBV5-6 and TRBJ1-1; no clear D gene. Trimming left V 0 bases short and J 5 bases short, with 11 bases between. Per germline, CDR1 SGHDT and CDR2 YYEEEE. There are 14 residues in the CDR3.